These T cell receptor beta chains were read from a single sample in a study of T cells in localized non-small cell lung cancer. Generated by immunoSEQ multiplex PCR, the TCRdb table keeps only in-frame clones and is missing some. Here the sample spans about 40,000 clones, 90% to 95% being singletons. This specimen was PBMCs, taken before any cancer treatment. Receptors originate from a woman between 35 and 70 years old with stage II lung adenocarcinoma. The CDR3 runs from the conserved cysteine through the conserved F or W. Each record gives: clone size, D gene, V gene, J gene, CDR3 DNA, CDR3 protein. A D gene is named only where the DNA matches it firmly. Size is stated for part of the rows, as once, few or many counts, or as a class when the clone is expanded.

clone_size: few
d_call: -
v_call: TRBV27
j_call: TRBJ2-2
cdr3_nt: TGTGCCAGCAGTTTAACTGAGAACACCGGGGAGCTGTTTTTT
cdr3_aa: CASSLTENTGELFF

clone_size: -
d_call: TRBD2
v_call: TRBV28
j_call: TRBJ2-1
cdr3_nt: TGTGCCAGCAGCGCCCCGGCTAGCGGGAGTGTCGATGAGCAGTTCTTC
cdr3_aa: CASSAPASGSVDEQFF

clone_size: -
d_call: -
v_call: TRBV28
j_call: TRBJ1-4
cdr3_nt: TGTGCCAGCAGTTTAACCCTCGGGGGGATCGAAAAACTGTTTTTT
cdr3_aa: CASSLTLGGIEKLFF

clone_size: -
d_call: -
v_call: TRBV18
j_call: TRBJ2-6
cdr3_nt: TGTGCCAGCTCGCCGACAGCAGTAAACTCTGGGGCCAACGTCCTGACTTTC
cdr3_aa: CASSPTAVNSGANVLTF

clone_size: -
d_call: -
v_call: TRBV11-2
j_call: TRBJ2-5
cdr3_nt: TGTGCCAGCAGTCATGGGCACCAAGAGACCCAGTACTTC
cdr3_aa: CASSHGHQETQYF

clone_size: -
d_call: TRBD2
v_call: TRBV5-1
j_call: TRBJ2-3
cdr3_nt: TGCGCCAGCAGCGCCCCGGGACTATCCACAGATACGCAGTATTTT
cdr3_aa: CASSAPGLSTDTQYF

clone_size: -
d_call: -
v_call: TRBV6-1
j_call: TRBJ1-2
cdr3_nt: TGTGCCAGCATCCCAGGGACCGATGGCTACACCTTC
cdr3_aa: CASIPGTDGYTF

clone_size: -
d_call: TRBD1
v_call: TRBV9
j_call: TRBJ1-2
cdr3_nt: TGTGCCAGCAGCCCGATCGGGACAGGGGGCTATGGCTACACCTTC
cdr3_aa: CASSPIGTGGYGYTF

clone_size: -
d_call: TRBD2
v_call: TRBV7-3
j_call: TRBJ2-5
cdr3_nt: TGTGCCAGCAGCTCAGCGGGGTGGCAAGAGACCCAGTACTTC
cdr3_aa: CASSSAGWQETQYF

clone_size: once
d_call: TRBD1
v_call: TRBV27
j_call: TRBJ1-5
cdr3_nt: TGTGCCAGCAGTTTATGGGGACAGGGGGGCAATCAGCCCCAGCATTTT
cdr3_aa: CASSLWGQGGNQPQHF

clone_size: -
d_call: -
v_call: TRBV10-1
j_call: TRBJ2-7
cdr3_nt: TGCGCCAACGGCCGGGACGTAACCTCGGGCTCCTACGAGCAGTACTTC
cdr3_aa: CANGRDVTSGSYEQYF

clone_size: -
d_call: TRBD1
v_call: TRBV19
j_call: TRBJ1-3
cdr3_nt: TGTGCCAGTAGTCTGACAGGGACCGAACACTCTGGAAACACCATATATTTT
cdr3_aa: CASSLTGTEHSGNTIYF

clone_size: -
d_call: -
v_call: TRBV15
j_call: TRBJ2-2
cdr3_nt: TGTGCCACCAGCAGAGAACGGGGTGTCAACACCGGGGAGCTGTTTTTT
cdr3_aa: CATSRERGVNTGELFF

clone_size: -
d_call: -
v_call: TRBV9
j_call: TRBJ1-2
cdr3_nt: TGTGCCAGCAGCGTCGGAGGGACGTATGGCTACACCTTC
cdr3_aa: CASSVGGTYGYTF

clone_size: few
d_call: -
v_call: TRBV6-5
j_call: TRBJ1-6
cdr3_nt: TGTGCCAGCACCAACCTACAGGGTACCTTTAGCGCCCTCCACTTT
cdr3_aa: CASTNLQGTFSALHF

clone_size: once
d_call: -
v_call: TRBV9
j_call: TRBJ1-2
cdr3_nt: TGTGCCAGCAGCACAGAAGGGGGCTATGGCTACACCTTC
cdr3_aa: CASSTEGGYGYTF

clone_size: -
d_call: TRBD1
v_call: TRBV5-5
j_call: TRBJ1-4
cdr3_nt: TGTGCCAGCAGAACTGGGACAGGGCGTGATGAAAAACTGTTTTTT
cdr3_aa: CASRTGTGRDEKLFF